This T cell receptor (beta chain) was sequenced for a study of CD8 T cells in Susac syndrome. RNA totalling roughly 0.45 to 1 ug underwent reverse transcription with random hexamers. TCRdb analysed the immunoSEQ multiplex PCR reads with MiXCR anew, one entry per CDR3 protein. The sample lists roughly 150,000 distinct CDR3 sequences; just over 90% were seen once. Negative isolation was used for CD8+ and CD4+ T cells and FACS enrichment for TEMRA cells. Trimming stripped 4 bases from V and 2 bases from J, with 12 bases between. Germline V gene lookup returns CDR1 SGHRS and CDR2 YFSETQ. There are 14 residues in the CDR3.

The sequence came from a human donor in good health. The sample comprised CD4+ T cells from PBMCs. V usage is TRBV5-1 and J usage is TRBJ2-5; perhaps D is TRBD1 or TRBD2 (6 bases each). The CDR3 DNA sequence: TGCGCCAGCAGCCAAACAGGGACTCAAGAGACCCAGTACTTC. Encoded protein: CASSQTGTQETQYF.